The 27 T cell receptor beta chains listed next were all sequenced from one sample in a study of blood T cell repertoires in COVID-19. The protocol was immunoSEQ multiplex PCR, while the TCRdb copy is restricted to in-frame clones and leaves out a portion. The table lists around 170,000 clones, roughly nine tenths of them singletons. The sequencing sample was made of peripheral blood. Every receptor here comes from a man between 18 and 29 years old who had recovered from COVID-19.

The CDR3 DNA sequence: TGTGCCAGCTCACCCGTGGGAGCCCCGGGGTACGAGCAGTACTTC. Translation gives CASSPVGAPGYEQYF. The J gene is TRBJ2-7, the V gene TRBV18; D might be TRBD2 (5 bases). Germline V gene sequence: CDR1 KGHSH, CDR2 LQKENI. Trimming removed 3 bases from V and 4 bases from J, with 16 bases in between. The CDR3 contains 15 residues.

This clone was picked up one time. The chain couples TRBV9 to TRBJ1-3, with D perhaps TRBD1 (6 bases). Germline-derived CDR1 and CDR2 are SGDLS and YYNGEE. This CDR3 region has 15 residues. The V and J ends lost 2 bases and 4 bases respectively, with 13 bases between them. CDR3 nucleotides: TGTGCCAGCAGCGTGGCGACAGGTCCCGGAAACACCATATATTTT. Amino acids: CASSVATGPGNTIYF.

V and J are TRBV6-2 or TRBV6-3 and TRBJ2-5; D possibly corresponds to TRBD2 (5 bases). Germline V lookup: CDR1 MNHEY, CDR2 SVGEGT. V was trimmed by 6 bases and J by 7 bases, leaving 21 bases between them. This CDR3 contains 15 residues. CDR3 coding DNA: TGTGCCAGCAGCGGAAACCAGGATGGGAGAGGGACCCAGTACTTC. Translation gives CASSGNQDGRGTQYF.

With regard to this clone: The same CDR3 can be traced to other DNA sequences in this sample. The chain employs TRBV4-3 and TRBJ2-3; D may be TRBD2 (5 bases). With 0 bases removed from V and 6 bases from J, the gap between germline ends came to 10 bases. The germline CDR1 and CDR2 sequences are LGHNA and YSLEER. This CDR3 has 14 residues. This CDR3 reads CASSQDRGKDTQYF. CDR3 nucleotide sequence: TGCGCCAGCAGCCAAGATCGGGGAAAGGATACGCAGTATTTT.

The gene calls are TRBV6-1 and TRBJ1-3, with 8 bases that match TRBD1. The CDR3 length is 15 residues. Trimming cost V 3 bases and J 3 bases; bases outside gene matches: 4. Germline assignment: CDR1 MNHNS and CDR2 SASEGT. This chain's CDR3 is CASSDRGRGGNTIYF. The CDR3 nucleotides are TGTGCCAGCAGTGACAGGGGGCGCGGTGGAAACACCATATATTTT.

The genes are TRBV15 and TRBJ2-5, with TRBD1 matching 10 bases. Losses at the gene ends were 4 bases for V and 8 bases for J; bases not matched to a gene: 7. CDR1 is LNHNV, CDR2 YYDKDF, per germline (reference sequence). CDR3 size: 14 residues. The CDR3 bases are TGTGCCACCAGCAAAGGGACAGGGGACCGAACCCAGTACTTC. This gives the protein CATSKGTGDRTQYF.

Here the CDR3 reads CASSLGDRVNTEAFF. The CDR3 DNA reads TGCGCCAGCAGCTTGGGGGACAGGGTTAACACTGAAGCTTTCTTT. The chain combines TRBV5-1 with TRBJ1-1; 9 nucleotides align to TRBD1. Germline loops: CDR1 SGHRS, CDR2 YFSETQ. Losses at the gene ends were 0 bases for V and 2 bases for J; bases not matched to a gene: 2. This CDR3 is 15 amino acids long.

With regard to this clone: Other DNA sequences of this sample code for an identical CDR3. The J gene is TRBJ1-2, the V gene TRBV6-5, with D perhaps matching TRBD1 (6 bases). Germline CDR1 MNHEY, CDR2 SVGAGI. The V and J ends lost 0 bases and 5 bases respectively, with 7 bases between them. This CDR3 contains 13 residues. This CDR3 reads CASSYSTGYGYTF. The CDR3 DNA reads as TGTGCCAGCAGTTACTCTACAGGGTATGGCTACACCTTC.

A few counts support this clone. The CDR3 loop reads CASSYSLTGRVTSYEQYF. CDR3 bases: TGTGCCAGCAGTTACTCTCTGACCGGGAGGGTCACTTCCTACGAGCAGTACTTC. The chain joins TRBV6-2 or TRBV6-3 to TRBJ2-7; TRBD2 aligns across 8 bases. The CDR3 spans 18 residues. Per the germline V gene, CDR1 is MNHEY and CDR2 is SVGEGT. Losses at the gene ends were 0 bases for V and 1 base for J; bases not matched to a gene: 11.

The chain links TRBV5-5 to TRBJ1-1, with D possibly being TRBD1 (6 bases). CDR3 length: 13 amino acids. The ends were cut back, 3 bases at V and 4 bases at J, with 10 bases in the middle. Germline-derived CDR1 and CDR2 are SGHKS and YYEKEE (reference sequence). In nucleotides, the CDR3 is TGTGCCAGCAGCTCACAGGGTGTCACTGAAGCTTTCTTT. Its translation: CASSSQGVTEAFF.

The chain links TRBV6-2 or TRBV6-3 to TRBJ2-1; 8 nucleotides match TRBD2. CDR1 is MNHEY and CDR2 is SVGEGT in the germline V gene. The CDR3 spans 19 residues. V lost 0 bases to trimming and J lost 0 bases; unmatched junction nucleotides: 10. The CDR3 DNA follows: TGTGCCAGCAGTTACTCGGTCCTAGCGGGCGGGGGCTCCTACAATGAGCAGTTCTTC. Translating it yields CASSYSVLAGGGSYNEQFF.

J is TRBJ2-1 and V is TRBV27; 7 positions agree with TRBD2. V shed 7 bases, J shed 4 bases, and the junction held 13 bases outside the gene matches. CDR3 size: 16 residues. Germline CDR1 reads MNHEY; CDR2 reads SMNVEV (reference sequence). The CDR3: CASKNLAGIDYNEQFF. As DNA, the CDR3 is TGTGCCAGCAAAAATTTAGCGGGCATCGATTACAATGAGCAGTTCTTC.

CDR3 sequence: CASGGGPAYEQYF. The CDR3 DNA is TGTGCCAGCGGGGGGGGGCCCGCCTACGAGCAGTACTTC. J is TRBJ2-7 and V is TRBV11-2; TRBD2 might be the D (7 bases). CDR1 is SGHAT, CDR2 FQNNGV, per germline. Trimming removed 8 bases from V and 2 bases from J, with 13 bases in between. This CDR3 region has 13 residues.

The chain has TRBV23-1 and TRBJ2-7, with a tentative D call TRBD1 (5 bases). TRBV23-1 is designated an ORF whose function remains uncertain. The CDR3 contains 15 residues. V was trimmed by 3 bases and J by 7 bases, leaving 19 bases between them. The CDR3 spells CASSHRRTRAVEQYF. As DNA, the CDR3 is TGCGCCAGCAGTCACAGAAGGACACGTGCGGTGGAGCAGTACTTC.

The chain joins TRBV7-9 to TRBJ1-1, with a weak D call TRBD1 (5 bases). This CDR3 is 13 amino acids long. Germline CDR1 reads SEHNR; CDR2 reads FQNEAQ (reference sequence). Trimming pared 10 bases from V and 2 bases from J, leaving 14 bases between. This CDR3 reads CATAGETNTEAFF. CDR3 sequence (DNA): TGTGCCACCGCGGGGGAAACAAACACTGAAGCTTTCTTT.

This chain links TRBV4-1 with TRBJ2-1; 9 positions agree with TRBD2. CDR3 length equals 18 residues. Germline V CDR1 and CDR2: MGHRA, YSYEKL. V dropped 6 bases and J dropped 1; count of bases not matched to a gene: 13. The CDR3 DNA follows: TGCGCCAGCAGATCGACAGGGACTAGCTGGCAGTCCTACAATGAGCAGTTCTTC. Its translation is CASRSTGTSWQSYNEQFF.

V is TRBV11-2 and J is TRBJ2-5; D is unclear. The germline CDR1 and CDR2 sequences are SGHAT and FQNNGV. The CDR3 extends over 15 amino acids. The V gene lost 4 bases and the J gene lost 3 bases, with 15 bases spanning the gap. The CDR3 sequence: CASSSVRTTKETQYF. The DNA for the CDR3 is TGTGCCAGCAGCTCCGTCCGTACTACAAAAGAGACCCAGTACTTC.

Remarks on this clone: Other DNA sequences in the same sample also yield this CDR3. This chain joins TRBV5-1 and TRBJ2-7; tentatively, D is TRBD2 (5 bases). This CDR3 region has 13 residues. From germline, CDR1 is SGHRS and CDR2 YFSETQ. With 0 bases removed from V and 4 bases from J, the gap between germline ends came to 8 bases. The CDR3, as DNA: TGCGCCAGCAGCTTGGTTTCGGGATACGAGCAGTACTTC. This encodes CASSLVSGYEQYF.

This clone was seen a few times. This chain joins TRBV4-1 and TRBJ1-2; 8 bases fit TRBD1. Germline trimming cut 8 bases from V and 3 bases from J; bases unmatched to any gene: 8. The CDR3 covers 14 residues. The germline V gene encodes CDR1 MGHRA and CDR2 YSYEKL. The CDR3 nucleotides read TGCGCCAGCCGCCGCACGGACAGGGACTATGGCTACACCTTC. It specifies CASRRTDRDYGYTF.

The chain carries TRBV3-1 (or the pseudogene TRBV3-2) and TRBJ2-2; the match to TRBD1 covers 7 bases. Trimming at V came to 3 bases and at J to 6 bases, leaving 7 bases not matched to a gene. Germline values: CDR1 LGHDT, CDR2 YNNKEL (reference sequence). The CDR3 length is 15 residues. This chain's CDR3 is CASSHGDRASGELFF. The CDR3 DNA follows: TGTGCCAGCAGCCACGGGGACAGAGCCTCCGGGGAGCTGTTTTTT.

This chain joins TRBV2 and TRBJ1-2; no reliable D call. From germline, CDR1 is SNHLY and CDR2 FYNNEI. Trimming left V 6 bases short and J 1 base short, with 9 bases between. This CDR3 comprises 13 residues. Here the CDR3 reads CASRVELNYGYTF. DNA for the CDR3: TGTGCCAGCAGGGTCGAGCTTAACTATGGCTACACCTTC.

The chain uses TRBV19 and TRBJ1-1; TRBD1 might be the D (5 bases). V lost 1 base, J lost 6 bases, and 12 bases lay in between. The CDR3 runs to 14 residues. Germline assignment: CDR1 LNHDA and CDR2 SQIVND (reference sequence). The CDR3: CASSIGQGSAEAFF. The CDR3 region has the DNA TGTGCCAGTAGTATAGGGCAGGGCAGCGCTGAAGCTTTCTTT.

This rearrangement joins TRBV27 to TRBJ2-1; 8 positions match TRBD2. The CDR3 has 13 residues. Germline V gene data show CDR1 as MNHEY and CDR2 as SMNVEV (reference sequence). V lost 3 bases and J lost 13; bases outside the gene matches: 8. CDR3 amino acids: CASSLGLGTVQFF. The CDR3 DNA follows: TGTGCCAGCAGTTTGGGACTAGGGACCGTCCAGTTCTTC.

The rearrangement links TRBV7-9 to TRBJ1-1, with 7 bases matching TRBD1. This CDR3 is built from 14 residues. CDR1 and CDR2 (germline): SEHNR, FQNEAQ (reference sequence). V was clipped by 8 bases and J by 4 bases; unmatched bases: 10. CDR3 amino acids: CASGPDRKSTEAFF. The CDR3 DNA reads TGTGCCAGCGGCCCGGACAGGAAAAGCACTGAAGCTTTCTTT.

CDR3 sequence: CASSPGTGRNYGYTF. DNA of the CDR3: TGTGCCAGCAGCCCCGGGACAGGGAGAAACTATGGCTACACCTTC. The V and J genes are TRBV5-6 and TRBJ1-2; 9 nucleotides agree with TRBD1. CDR3 length: 15 residues. Unmatched junction bases numbered 6, after V lost 4 bases and J lost 2 bases. Per the germline V gene, CDR1 is SGHDT and CDR2 is YYEEEE.

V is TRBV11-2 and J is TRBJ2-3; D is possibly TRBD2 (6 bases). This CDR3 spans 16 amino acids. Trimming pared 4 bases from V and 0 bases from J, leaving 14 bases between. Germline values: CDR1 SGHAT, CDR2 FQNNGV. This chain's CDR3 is CASSWRGTSSTDTQYF. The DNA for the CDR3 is TGTGCCAGCAGCTGGCGCGGGACCTCTAGCACAGATACGCAGTATTTT.

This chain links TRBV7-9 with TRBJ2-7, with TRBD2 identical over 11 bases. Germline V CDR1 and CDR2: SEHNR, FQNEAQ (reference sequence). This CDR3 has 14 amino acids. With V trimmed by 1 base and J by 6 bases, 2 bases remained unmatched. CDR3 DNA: TGTGCCAGCAGCTTAGAACTAGCGGGGGCCGAGCAGTACTTC. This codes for CASSLELAGAEQYF.